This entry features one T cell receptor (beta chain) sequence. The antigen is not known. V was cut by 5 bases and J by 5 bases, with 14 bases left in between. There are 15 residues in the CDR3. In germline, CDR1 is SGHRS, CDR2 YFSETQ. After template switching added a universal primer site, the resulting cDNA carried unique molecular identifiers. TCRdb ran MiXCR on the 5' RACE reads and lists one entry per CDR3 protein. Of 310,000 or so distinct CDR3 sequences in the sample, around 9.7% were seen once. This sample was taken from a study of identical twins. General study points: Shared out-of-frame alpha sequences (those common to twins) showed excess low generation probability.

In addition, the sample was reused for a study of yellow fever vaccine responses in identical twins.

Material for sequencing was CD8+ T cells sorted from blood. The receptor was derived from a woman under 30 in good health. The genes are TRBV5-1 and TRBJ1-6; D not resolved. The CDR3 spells CASSPQRNDNSPLHF. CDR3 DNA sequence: TGCGCCAGCAGTCCCCAGCGTAACGATAATTCACCCCTCCACTTT.